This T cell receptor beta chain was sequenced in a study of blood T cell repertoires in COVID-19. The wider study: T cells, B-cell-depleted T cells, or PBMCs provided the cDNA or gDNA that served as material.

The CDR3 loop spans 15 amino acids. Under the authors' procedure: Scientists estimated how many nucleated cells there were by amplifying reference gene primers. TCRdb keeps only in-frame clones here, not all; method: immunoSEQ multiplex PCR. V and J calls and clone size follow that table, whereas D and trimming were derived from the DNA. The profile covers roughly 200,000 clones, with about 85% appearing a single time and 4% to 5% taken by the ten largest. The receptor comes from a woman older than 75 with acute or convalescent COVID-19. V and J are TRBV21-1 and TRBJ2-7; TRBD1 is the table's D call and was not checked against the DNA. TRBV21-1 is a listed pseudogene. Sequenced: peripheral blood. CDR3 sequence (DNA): TGTGCCAGCAGCAAATCTCAGGGGAGCTCCTACGAGCAGTACTTC. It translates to CASSKSQGSSYEQYF.